Given below is one TCR beta chain in context. Clinical history reported by participants formed the basis on which cohorts were assigned. This sample is drawn from a study of blood T cell repertoires in COVID-19. The germline V and J ends were trimmed by 7 bases and 1 base, with 11 bases remaining between them. The CDR3 extends over 14 amino acids. CDR1 is SQVTM and CDR2 is ANQGSEA in the germline V gene. The repertoire was sequenced with immunoSEQ multiplex PCR; TCRdb's copy has only in-frame clones and lacks some. The data show 250,000 to 300,000 clones, around 90% seen once. This clonotype was sampled from a woman aged 25-40 years who had recovered from COVID-19. Sequencing input: PBMCs or T cells enriched from blood (not recorded which). This rearrangement joins TRBV29-1 to TRBJ2-6, with D tentatively TRBD2 (6 bases). The CDR3 nucleotides are TGCAGCGGGGCGGGGCTTTCTGGGGCCAACGTCCTGACTTTC. Protein product: CSGAGLSGANVLTF.